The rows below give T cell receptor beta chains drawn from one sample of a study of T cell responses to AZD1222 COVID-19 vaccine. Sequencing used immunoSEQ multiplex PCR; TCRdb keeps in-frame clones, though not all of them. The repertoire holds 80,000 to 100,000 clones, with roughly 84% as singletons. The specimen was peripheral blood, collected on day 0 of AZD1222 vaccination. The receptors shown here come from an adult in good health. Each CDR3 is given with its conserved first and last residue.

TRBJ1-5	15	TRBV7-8	CASSLDTGSLQPQHF
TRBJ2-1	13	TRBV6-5	CASVETGNNEQFF
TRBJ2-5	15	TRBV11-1	CASSLRSPGQETQYF
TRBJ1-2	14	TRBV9	CASSEIGTGYGYTF
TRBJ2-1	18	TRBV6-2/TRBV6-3	CASSYDGEGLVLGNEQFF
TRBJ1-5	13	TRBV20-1	CSASANSNQPQHF
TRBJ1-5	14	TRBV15	CATSRDTGIQPQHF
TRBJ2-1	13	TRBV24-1	CATGQGNYNEQFF
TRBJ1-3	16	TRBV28	CASSLIQGGSGNTIYF
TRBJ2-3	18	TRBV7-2	CASSGLRSTRAFTDTQYF
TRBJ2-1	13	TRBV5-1	CASSPAQGYEQFF
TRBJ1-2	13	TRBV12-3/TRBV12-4	CASKIQGVGGYTF
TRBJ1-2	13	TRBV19	CATLEPDGYGYTF
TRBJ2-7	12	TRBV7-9	CASSLGVYEQYF
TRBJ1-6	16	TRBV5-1	CASSFGQNSYNSPLHF
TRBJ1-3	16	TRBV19	CASSSSGGLSGNTIYF
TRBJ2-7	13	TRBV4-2	CASSQTEGTGSYF
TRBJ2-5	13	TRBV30	CAYGGGIQETQYF
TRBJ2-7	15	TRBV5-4	CASSPRSGASGEQYF
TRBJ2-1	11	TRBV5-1	CASSFSNEQFF
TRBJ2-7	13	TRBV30	CAWRWGSSYEQYF
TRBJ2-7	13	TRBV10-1	CASSESGGDEQYF
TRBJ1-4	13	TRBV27	CASSPRPDEKLFF
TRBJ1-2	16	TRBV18	CASSQVGTEPRYGYTF
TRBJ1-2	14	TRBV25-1	CASSETGGSKGYTF
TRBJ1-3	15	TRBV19	CASSIGDRSGNTIYF
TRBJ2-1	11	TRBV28	CGTTSYNEQFF
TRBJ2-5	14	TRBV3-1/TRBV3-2	CASSQGPGSETQYF
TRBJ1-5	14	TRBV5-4	CASSFRGSNQPQHF
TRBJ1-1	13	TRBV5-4	CASSLEVYTEAFF
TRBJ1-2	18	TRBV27	CASSLFGQGVRSSYGYTF
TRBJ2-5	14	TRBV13	CASSLNGGGETQYF
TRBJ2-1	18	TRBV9	CASSGGGQTSGSYNEQFF
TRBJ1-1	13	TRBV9	CASSVLGNTEAFF
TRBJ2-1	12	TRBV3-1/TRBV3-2	CAVQGENNEQFF
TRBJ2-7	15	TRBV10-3	CAIPGPGQGAYEQYF
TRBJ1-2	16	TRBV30	CAWSVHGQGANYGYTF
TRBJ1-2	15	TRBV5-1	CASSFGVGRVYGYTF
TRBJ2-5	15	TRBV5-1	CASSWTNAGEETQYF
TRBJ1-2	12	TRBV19	CASSIMGQGYTF
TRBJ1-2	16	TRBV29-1	CSVEGRGGGGNYGYTF
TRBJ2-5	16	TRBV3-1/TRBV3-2	CASSQVPTGTEETQYF
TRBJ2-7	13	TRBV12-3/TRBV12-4	CASSLEGGSEQYF
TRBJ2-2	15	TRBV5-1	CASSSSGLASGELFF
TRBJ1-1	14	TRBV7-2	CASSLTQVNTEAFF
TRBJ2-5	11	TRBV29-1	CSVEAKETQYF
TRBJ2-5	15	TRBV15	CATSSSGASGETQYF
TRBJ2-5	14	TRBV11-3	CASSPGTSPGTQYF
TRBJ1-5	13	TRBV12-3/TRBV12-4	CASSQLWGQPQHF
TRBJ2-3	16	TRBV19	CASSMILGAATDTQYF
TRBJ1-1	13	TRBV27	CASSPGGNTEAFF
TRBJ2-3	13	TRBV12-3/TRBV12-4	CASSLAQGIAQYF
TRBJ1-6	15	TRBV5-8	CASSFRGIDNSPLHF
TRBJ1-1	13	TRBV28	CASSFGVVTEAFF